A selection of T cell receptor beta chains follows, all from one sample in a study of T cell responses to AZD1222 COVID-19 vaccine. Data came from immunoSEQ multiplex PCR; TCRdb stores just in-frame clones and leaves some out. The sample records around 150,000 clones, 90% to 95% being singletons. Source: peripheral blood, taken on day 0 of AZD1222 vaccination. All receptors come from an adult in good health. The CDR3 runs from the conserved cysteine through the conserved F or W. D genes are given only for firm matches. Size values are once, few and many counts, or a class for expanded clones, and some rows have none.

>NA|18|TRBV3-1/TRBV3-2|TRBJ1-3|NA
CASSRRLQGFFSGNTIYF
TGTGCCAGCAGCCGGAGACTACAGGGATTCTTCTCTGGAAACACCATATATTTT
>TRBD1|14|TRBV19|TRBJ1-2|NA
CASSSQGEDYGYTF
TGTGCCAGTAGTTCACAGGGGGAAGACTATGGCTACACCTTC
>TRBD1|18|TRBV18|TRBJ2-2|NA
CASSLGTGGAASTGELFF
TGTGCCAGCTCACTCGGGACAGGGGGCGCGGCGAGCACCGGGGAGCTGTTTTTT
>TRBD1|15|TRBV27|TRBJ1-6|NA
CASSLGQGYNSPLHF
TGTGCCAGCAGTTTAGGACAGGGGTATAATTCACCCCTCCACTTT
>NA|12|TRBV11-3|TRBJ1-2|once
CASSLDGSGAAF
TGTGCCAGCAGCTTAGATGGGTCAGGTGCCGCCTTC
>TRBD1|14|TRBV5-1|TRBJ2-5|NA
CASSATGLQETQYF
TGCGCCAGCAGCGCGACAGGGCTCCAAGAGACCCAGTACTTC
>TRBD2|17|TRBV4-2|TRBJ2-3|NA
CASSRGLAGSSTDTQYF
TGTGCCAGCAGCCGCGGACTAGCGGGATCTAGCACAGATACGCAGTATTTT
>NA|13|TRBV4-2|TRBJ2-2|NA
CASSQDNSGELFF
TGTGCCAGCAGCCAAGATAATTCCGGGGAGCTGTTTTTT
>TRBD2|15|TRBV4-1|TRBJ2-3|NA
CASSQVAGVTDTQYF
TGCGCCAGCAGCCAAGTTGCGGGAGTCACAGATACGCAGTATTTT
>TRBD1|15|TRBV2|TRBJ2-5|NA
CASTRGTGGQETQYF
TGTGCCAGCACTCGTGGGACAGGGGGCCAAGAGACCCAGTACTTC